The 8 T cell receptor beta chains below come from one sample, sequenced in a study of cytomegalovirus exposure and HLA in healthy donors. Researchers ran the PCR with 60 Vbeta and 13 Jbeta primers. Sequenced by immunoSEQ multiplex PCR; TCRdb stores in-frame clones only, minus some. This repertoire shows over 100,000 clones, 63% found once; its top ten account for under 5.5%. Sequencing was done on a sample of PBMCs. The source of these receptors is a human donor in good health.

The J gene is TRBJ1-4, the V gene TRBV30, with D maybe TRBD1 (5 bases). V gave up 1 base and J gave up 5 bases, with 8 bases separating them. CDR1 GTSNPN and CDR2 SVGIG come from the germline V gene (reference sequence). The CDR3 length is 13 residues. The CDR3 sequence is CAWSAGGNEKLFF. Here the CDR3 DNA reads TGTGCCTGGAGTGCGGGGGGGAATGAAAAACTGTTTTTT. The variable domain in full, with the rest retrieved from reference TRBV30 and TRBJ1-4, is SQTIHQWPATLVQPVGSPLSLECTVEGTSNPNLYWYRQAAGRGLQLLFYSVGIGQISSEVPQNLSASRPQDRQFILSSKKLLLSDSGFYLCAWSAGGNEKLFFGSGTQLSVL.

This clone has a handful of counts. This chain joins TRBV7-2 and TRBJ2-1; 8 bases are shared with TRBD2. The V gene's germline CDR1 is SGHTA and CDR2 FQGNSA. V was clipped by 5 bases and J by 15 bases; unmatched bases: 18. CDR3 length: 15 residues. For the CDR3, the DNA is TGTGCCAGCAGCCCCGGGGGGGGTTACGGGAGTCGTTTGTTCTTC. It translates to CASSPGGGYGSRLFF.

This chain joins TRBV28 and TRBJ1-1, with D perhaps matching TRBD1 (6 bases). The CDR3 totals 13 residues. V lost 6 bases and J lost 1, with 9 bases in between. Germline assignment: CDR1 MDHEN and CDR2 SYDVKM. The CDR3 DNA is TGTGCCAGCAGGGGGGCCCAGAACACTGAAGCTTTCTTT. Translating it yields CASRGAQNTEAFF.

This rearrangement joins TRBV14 to TRBJ2-7; D might be TRBD1 (6 bases). Germline-derived CDR1 and CDR2 are SGHDN and FVKESK. Trimming removed 4 bases at V and 6 bases at J, with 13 bases between. This CDR3 region has 13 residues. The CDR3 sequence is CASSPPGAGEQYF. CDR3 in DNA: TGTGCCAGCAGCCCGCCAGGGGCGGGCGAGCAGTACTTC.

The chain recombines TRBV9 with TRBJ1-6; perhaps TRBD1 as D (5 bases). Germline V gene sequence: CDR1 SGDLS, CDR2 YYNGEE. The CDR3 covers 13 residues. The V end lost 5 bases, the J end lost 10 bases, and 13 bases lay between the germline ends. Here the CDR3 DNA reads TGTGCCAGCAGTTTTACAGGAGACTCACCCCTCCACTTT. Translated, it gives CASSFTGDSPLHF.

The V and J genes are TRBV19 and TRBJ2-2; a weak D match, TRBD2 (8 bases). Trimming removed 6 bases at V and 5 bases at J, with 22 bases between. CDR1 LNHDA and CDR2 SQIVND come from the germline V gene (reference sequence). CDR3 length: 17 residues. This CDR3 is CASRRRGLSGGTGELFF. CDR3 DNA: TGTGCCAGTAGACGTAGGGGGCTTTCGGGAGGGACCGGGGAGCTGTTTTTT.

The V gene is TRBV28, the J gene TRBJ1-3; the match to TRBD1 covers 10 bases. V lost 2 bases to trimming and J lost 4 bases; unmatched junction nucleotides: 5. Germline V CDR1 and CDR2: MDHEN, SYDVKM. The CDR3 covers 16 residues. The CDR3 is CASSLADRGQGNTIYF. DNA of the CDR3: TGTGCCAGCAGTTTAGCCGACAGGGGGCAAGGAAACACCATATATTTT.

This clone showed up just a few times. The chain is built from TRBV6-1 and TRBJ1-4; TRBD1 is a possible D gene (5 bases). Per germline, CDR1 MNHNS and CDR2 SASEGT. The CDR3 covers 16 residues. V shed 1 base and J shed 3 bases, with 12 bases lying between them. This chain's CDR3 is CASSEGLLGPNEKLFF. CDR3 in DNA: TGTGCCAGCAGTGAAGGACTCTTGGGGCCTAATGAAAAACTGTTTTTT.